This T cell receptor (beta chain) emerged from a study of tumor-infiltrating lymphocytes in primary liver carcinoma. Turning to the study itself: Staged T1-T3 N0M0, the tumors had sizes that ranged from about 4.2 to 11 cm across. Samples returned roughly 3.5 to 8 million productive TCRbeta reads, a yield that was similar across tissue types.

Scientists recovered RNA and DNA together from roughly 21-30 mg of unsorted bulk tissue. Surgery removed the patients' primary liver carcinoma. This clonotype was found many times. Its antigen is not identified. General study results and limits: With p = 0.039, the top-250-clone fraction in tumors significantly exceeded that in blood.

The CDR3 is 15 amino acids. Trimming stripped 5 bases from V and 0 bases from J, with 11 bases between. TCR beta cDNA was reverse-transcribed from approximately 0.45 ug of total RNA. The reaction used a constant-region primer and ProtoScript II reverse transcriptase. Investigators got TCR beta libraries out of three nested multiplex PCR rounds, done with slightly modified ARM-PCR. Both of the initial two PCR rounds ran for about 9 cycles and employed TRBV1-TRBV30 forward primers alongside a C-beta reverse primer. TCRdb called the multiplex PCR reads again in MiXCR, with one record for every CDR3 protein. The sample consists of over 100,000 distinct CDR3 sequences, approximately 71% of them appearing once.

The receptor's source is an older woman with primary liver carcinoma and hepatitis B virus infection. The rearrangement uses TRBV12-3 or TRBV12-4 and TRBJ1-3; D not resolved. Sequenced sample: tumor-adjacent normal liver tissue. The CDR3: CASSNSWGSGNTIYF. The CDR3 region has the DNA TGTGCCAGCAGTAACAGCTGGGGCTCTGGAAACACCATATATTTT.